Listed here are 23 T cell receptor beta chains from one sample, sequenced in a study of blood T cell repertoires in COVID-19. The protocol was immunoSEQ multiplex PCR, while the TCRdb copy is restricted to in-frame clones and leaves out a portion. The repertoire holds some 59,000 clones, with more than 90% as singletons. Material for sequencing was peripheral blood. These receptor sequences come from a man aged 45-65 years with acute or convalescent COVID-19.

The chain recombines TRBV5-1 with TRBJ2-1; tentatively, D is TRBD2 (6 bases). The germline V gene encodes CDR1 SGHRS and CDR2 YFSETQ. The CDR3 runs 17 residues. V lost 4 bases and J 0 bases, leaving 17 bases between the germline ends. The DNA for the CDR3 is TGCGCCAGCAGCCTGCCCGGGACTCAGAGCTCCTACAATGAGCAGTTCTTC. Protein product: CASSLPGTQSSYNEQFF.

For the CDR3, the DNA is TGTGCCAGCAGCGCCAGACTTGGGTCAGACTATGGCTACACCTTC. This translates into CASSARLGSDYGYTF. V is TRBV7-2 and J is TRBJ1-2; D unresolved. Trimming left V 5 bases short and J 3 bases short, with 16 bases between. The CDR3 is 15 amino acids. The germline V gene has CDR1 SGHTA and CDR2 FQGNSA.

This chain links TRBV5-4 with TRBJ2-3, with a tentative D call TRBD2 (6 bases). Between the trimmed V and J ends, which lost 1 base and 2 bases, there was a span of 14 bases. This CDR3 has 16 amino acids. Germline CDR1 is SGHNT and CDR2 is YYREEE (reference sequence). The CDR3: CASSLLARVNTDTQYF. The CDR3 region has the DNA TGTGCCAGCAGCTTGCTAGCGCGAGTTAACACAGATACGCAGTATTTT.

The rearrangement uses TRBV14 and TRBJ2-2, with 14 bases matching TRBD2. The CDR3 contains 16 residues. The junction had 6 bases not matched to a gene; V was cut back by 4 bases and J by 8 bases. CDR1 is SGHDN and CDR2 is FVKESK in the germline V gene. CDR3 sequence reads: CASSRPGLAGVGELFF. The CDR3 DNA reads as TGTGCCAGCAGCCGACCGGGACTAGCGGGAGTAGGGGAGCTGTTTTTT.

The chain uses TRBV4-1 and TRBJ2-4; 12 bases match TRBD1. This CDR3 has 16 amino acids. After removal of 2 bases from V and 6 bases from J, the junction contained 5 bases not matched to a gene. CDR1 and CDR2 from the germline V gene are MGHRA and YSYEKL. The CDR3 bases are TGCGCCAGCAGCCAATGGGACAGGGGGCGATTAAACATTCAGTACTTC. It yields the protein CASSQWDRGRLNIQYF.

The chain's CDR3 is CASGLGQGYSGNTIYF. CDR3 nucleotide sequence: TGTGCTAGTGGTTTGGGACAGGGATATTCTGGAAACACCATATATTTT. The V gene is TRBV12-5, the J gene TRBJ1-3; TRBD1 matches at 7 bases. This CDR3 contains 16 residues. Per the germline V gene, CDR1 is LGHNT and CDR2 is FRNRAP. Trimming cost V 1 base and J 1 base; bases outside gene matches: 4.

The J gene is TRBJ1-1, the V gene TRBV5-5; 8 bases map to TRBD1. Losses at the gene ends were 0 bases for V and 5 bases for J; bases not matched to a gene: 12. Germline loops: CDR1 SGHKS, CDR2 YYEKEE (reference sequence). The CDR3 is made up of 17 amino acids. The CDR3 reads CASSLVGTGPMGTEAFF. CDR3 nucleotides: TGTGCCAGCAGCTTGGTTGGGACAGGCCCTATGGGGACTGAAGCTTTCTTT.

The rearrangement uses TRBV11-3 and TRBJ2-5; maybe TRBD2 (5 bases). Germline values: CDR1 SGHNT, CDR2 YENEEA. The CDR3 has 14 amino acids. Trimming took off 1 base at V and 1 base at J, with 7 bases between the two ends. The CDR3 loop is CASSLGSVQETQYF. The CDR3 DNA reads TGTGCCAGCAGCTTAGGTAGCGTCCAAGAGACCCAGTACTTC. The whole variable domain, filled in from reference TRBV11-3 and TRBJ2-5, reads EAGVVQSPRYKIIEKKQPVAFWCNPISGHNTLYWYLQNLGQGPELLIRYENEEAVDDSQLPKDRFSAERLKGVDSTLKIQPAELGDSAVYLCASSLGSVQETQYFGPGTRLLVL.

In its sample, this clone was seen once. This sequence joins TRBV5-4 and TRBJ1-2, with TRBD1 matching over 7 bases. Germline assignment: CDR1 SGHNT and CDR2 YYREEE (reference sequence). The trim removed 4 bases at V and 2 bases at J, leaving 2 bases unmatched. The CDR3 extends over 13 amino acids. The CDR3 here is CASSGGQNYGYTF. The CDR3, as DNA: TGTGCCAGCAGCGGGGGACAGAACTATGGCTACACCTTC.

This clone was detected only a few times. The chain uses TRBV11-3 and TRBJ2-2, with a possible D match to TRBD2 (6 bases). Germline CDR1 SGHNT, CDR2 YENEEA. CDR3 length equals 14 residues. The germline V and J ends were trimmed by 4 bases and 6 bases, with 12 bases remaining between them. This CDR3 reads CASSSPPGAGELFF. DNA of the CDR3: TGTGCCAGCAGCTCCCCCCCGGGAGCCGGGGAGCTGTTTTTT.

The chain recombines TRBV24-1 with TRBJ1-1; D is possibly TRBD1 (6 bases). V lost 3 bases to trimming and J lost 4 bases, with 17 bases between them. This CDR3 is 16 amino acids long. Per the germline V gene, CDR1 is KGHDR and CDR2 is SFDVKD. The CDR3 region has the DNA TGTGCCACCAGTGATCCCCACAGGGCGGGTGGCACTGAAGCTTTCTTT. It encodes CATSDPHRAGGTEAFF.

In this sample, this clone turned up once. The rearrangement links TRBV5-8 to TRBJ1-1; no clear D. The CDR3 totals 14 residues. Germline CDR1 and CDR2: SGHTS and YDEGEE. Between the trimmed V and J ends, which lost 2 bases and 1 base, there was a span of 9 bases. The CDR3 coding sequence is TGTGCCAGCAGCTTCCGGACTTGGAACACTGAAGCTTTCTTT. This gives the protein CASSFRTWNTEAFF.

This chain uses TRBV9 with TRBJ2-5; 7 nucleotides line up with TRBD1. Germline trimming cut 2 bases from V and 5 bases from J; bases unmatched to any gene: 6. The CDR3 length is 14 residues. Germline V gene data show CDR1 as SGDLS and CDR2 as YYNGEE. The CDR3 sequence is CASSVRDSMETQYF. The DNA for the CDR3 is TGTGCCAGCAGCGTCCGGGACAGTATGGAGACCCAGTACTTC.

In this sample, this clone turned up a few times. The rearrangement uses TRBV30 and TRBJ1-1; D remains unclear. The CDR3 covers 13 residues. With 1 base removed from V and 5 bases from J, the gap between germline ends came to 11 bases. Per germline, CDR1 GTSNPN and CDR2 SVGIG (reference sequence). This CDR3 is CAWSDFRGTEAFF. For the CDR3, the DNA is TGTGCCTGGAGTGACTTCCGCGGGACTGAAGCTTTCTTT.

V and J are TRBV6-6 and TRBJ1-1; D is ambiguous. CDR1 and CDR2 from the germline V gene are MNHNY and SVGAGI (reference sequence). CDR3 size: 13 residues. V was cut by 0 bases and J by 5 bases, with 7 bases left in between. This chain's CDR3 is CASSYSRKTEAFF. The CDR3 DNA is TGTGCCAGCAGTTACTCCAGAAAGACTGAAGCTTTCTTT.

The CDR3 protein is CASSLSGVGNQPQHF. DNA of the CDR3: TGTGCCAGCAGCTTATCAGGGGTCGGCAATCAGCCCCAGCATTTT. The chain joins TRBV7-9 to TRBJ1-5; D is perhaps TRBD1 (6 bases). CDR3 length: 15 amino acids. V was cut by 2 bases and J by 2 bases, with 10 bases left in between. Germline V CDR1 and CDR2: SEHNR, FQNEAQ (reference sequence). Together with reference TRBV7-9 and TRBJ1-5, the CDR3 gives the full variable domain: DTGVSQNPRHKITKRGQNVTFRCDPISEHNRLYWYRQTLGQGPEFLTYFQNEAQLEKSRLLSDRFSAERPKGSFSTLEIQRTEQGDSAMYLCASSLSGVGNQPQHFGDGTRLSIL.

The rearrangement links TRBV6-5 to TRBJ1-2; 9 bases are a match to TRBD1. The junction had 7 bases not matched to a gene; V was cut back by 0 bases and J by 8 bases. The germline gives CDR1 MNHEY, CDR2 SVGAGI. This CDR3 has 15 amino acids. CDR3: CASSYSGTGTEGYTF. The CDR3 nucleotides read TGTGCCAGCAGTTACTCCGGGACAGGGACGGAAGGCTACACCTTC.

This sequence joins TRBV19 and TRBJ1-4; D possibly corresponds to TRBD1 (5 bases). CDR1 and CDR2 from the germline V gene are LNHDA and SQIVND (reference sequence). This CDR3 spans 11 amino acids. Trimming pared 9 bases from V and 7 bases from J, leaving 9 bases between. Here the CDR3 DNA reads TGTGCCAGCAGGGAAGGTGAAAAACTGTTTTTT. Encoded protein: CASREGEKLFF. Supplemented by reference TRBV19 and TRBJ1-4, the full variable domain reads DGGITQSPKYLFRKEGQNVTLSCEQNLNHDAMYWYRQDPGQGLRLIYYSQIVNDFQKGDIAEGYSVSREKKESFPLTVTSAQKNPTAFYLCASREGEKLFFGSGTQLSVL.

This rearrangement joins TRBV27 to TRBJ1-2; 8 positions agree with TRBD1. CDR3 length: 18 amino acids. Germline assignment: CDR1 MNHEY and CDR2 SMNVEV (reference sequence). Losses at the gene ends were 5 bases for V and 0 bases for J; bases not matched to a gene: 14. In DNA, the CDR3 is TGTGCCAGCAGTCCGGACATAACAGGGGGAGCTCCTAACTATGGCTACACCTTC. Protein product: CASSPDITGGAPNYGYTF.

V usage is TRBV10-1 and J usage is TRBJ2-2; 10 bases agree with TRBD2. The CDR3 sequence is 16 residues long. Germline CDR1 and CDR2: WNHNN and SYGVQD (reference sequence). Germline trimming cut 3 bases from V and 5 bases from J; bases unmatched to any gene: 6. CDR3 protein: CASSDFTSGKTGELFF. CDR3 bases: TGCGCCAGCAGTGACTTCACTAGCGGGAAGACCGGGGAGCTGTTTTTT.

The chain uses TRBV7-8 and TRBJ2-1; TRBD2 matches 13 bases. Unmatched junction bases numbered 5, after V lost 3 bases and J lost 0 bases. This CDR3 has 18 amino acids. The germline gives CDR1 SGHVS, CDR2 FQNEAQ. CDR3 sequence: CASSFRTSGGFSYNEQFF. CDR3 nucleotides: TGTGCCAGCAGCTTCCGGACTAGCGGGGGTTTCTCCTACAATGAGCAGTTCTTC. Complete variable domain (other parts from reference TRBV7-8 and TRBJ2-1): GAGVSQSPRYKVAKRGQDVALRCDPISGHVSLFWYQQALGQGPEFLTYFQNEAQLDKSGLPSDRFFAERPEGSVSTLKIQRTQQEDSAVYLCASSFRTSGGFSYNEQFFGPGTRLTVL.

This clone appeared a few times. The V gene is TRBV6-6, the J gene TRBJ1-1; D may be TRBD1 (6 bases). CDR1 is MNHNY, CDR2 SVGAGI, per germline (reference sequence). Deletions cut 6 bases from V and 10 bases from J, with 21 bases between. The CDR3 is 14 amino acids. The CDR3 DNA reads as TGTGCCAGCAGAAATGGTCCGGACCAAGGGGGAGCTTTCTTT. Encoded protein: CASRNGPDQGGAFF.

The chain uses TRBV5-4 and TRBJ2-7; a weak D match, TRBD2 (6 bases). V lost 0 bases to trimming and J lost 0 bases, with 10 bases between them. Germline CDR1 reads SGHNT; CDR2 reads YYREEE (reference sequence). The length of the CDR3 is 15 residues. CDR3 in amino acids: CASSLGPSASYEQYF. The CDR3 DNA follows: TGTGCCAGCAGCTTGGGTCCTAGCGCCTCCTACGAGCAGTACTTC. Full variable domain (missing parts from reference TRBV5-4 and TRBJ2-7): ETGVTQSPTHLIKTRGQQVTLRCSSQSGHNTVSWYQQALGQGPQFIFQYYREEENGRGNFPPRFSGLQFPNYSSELNVNALELDDSALYLCASSLGPSASYEQYFGPGTRLTVT.